The rows below give T cell receptor beta chains drawn from one sample of a study of T cell responses to AZD1222 COVID-19 vaccine. Profiled with immunoSEQ multiplex PCR; TCRdb holds only in-frame clones, not every one. The sample has around 100,000 clones, about 93% seen once. Sequencing used peripheral blood, obtained on day 0 of AZD1222 vaccination. These receptors were taken from an adult in good health. CDR3s include the opening cysteine and the closing phenylalanine or tryptophan. The D gene is left open where the match is weak. Clone size is not always given. Where it is, it says once, few, many or a class for expanded clones.

v_gene	j_gene	d_gene	abundance	CDR3aa	CDR3nt
TRBV19	TRBJ1-1	-	once	CASSQTVRAFF	TGTGCCAGTAGCCAGACAGTGAGAGCTTTCTTT
TRBV2	TRBJ1-6	TRBD1	-	CASRATGGDSPLHF	TGTGCCAGCAGAGCGACAGGGGGCGATTCACCCCTCCACTTT
TRBV30	TRBJ1-3	-	-	CAWKGSGNTIYF	TGTGCCTGGAAAGGGTCTGGAAACACCATATATTTT
TRBV4-3	TRBJ1-5	-	-	CASSQEAGIQPQHF	TGCGCCAGCAGCCAAGAAGCCGGAATCCAGCCCCAGCATTTT
TRBV7-9	TRBJ2-1	TRBD2	-	CASSGHGTSGPNEQFF	TGTGCCAGCAGCGGGCACGGGACTAGCGGCCCCAATGAGCAGTTCTTC
TRBV5-1	TRBJ2-7	TRBD2	once	CASSFMPGLANEQYF	TGCGCCAGCAGCTTCATGCCGGGACTAGCGAACGAGCAGTACTTC
TRBV24-1	TRBJ1-2	TRBD1	few	CATSDPGQGGGYTF	TGTGCCACCAGTGATCCGGGACAGGGTGGTGGCTACACCTTC
TRBV19	TRBJ2-7	TRBD2	-	CASSPEGLAVYEQYF	TGTGCCAGTAGTCCGGAGGGACTAGCGGTTTACGAGCAGTACTTC
TRBV19	TRBJ1-2	TRBD1	-	CASRDRVLYGYTF	TGTGCCAGTAGGGACAGGGTGCTCTATGGCTACACCTTC
TRBV6-2/TRBV6-3	TRBJ1-2	-	-	CASSYSHRRGYTF	TGTGCCAGCAGTTACTCCCACCGTCGTGGCTACACCTTC
TRBV20-1	TRBJ1-6	-	few	CSASVNRRGSPLHF	TGCAGTGCTAGTGTTAATCGCCGGGGTTCACCCCTCCACTTT
TRBV3-1/TRBV3-2	TRBJ2-2	TRBD2	-	CASSQVGTSGYTGELFF	TGTGCCAGCAGCCAAGTGGGAACTAGCGGGTACACCGGGGAGCTGTTTTTT
TRBV30	TRBJ2-7	-	-	CAWSCPAYEQYF	TGTGCCTGGAGTTGCCCAGCCTACGAGCAGTACTTC
TRBV6-6	TRBJ1-2	-	-	CASSLRGPGYTF	TGTGCCAGCAGTCTGCGGGGGCCTGGCTACACCTTC